A selection of T cell receptor beta chains follows, all from one sample in a study of shared clonotypes between healthy human individuals. Here immunoSEQ multiplex PCR was the method, and the copy in TCRdb shows in-frame clones only, minus some. The table includes some 1,900,000 clones, over 85% detected once. Material: naive CD8+ T cells sorted from blood. These receptors were collected from a man aged 18 to 30 in good health. Both conserved end residues are part of each CDR3. D genes are given only for firm matches. Size values are once, few and many counts, or a class for expanded clones, and some rows have none.

v_gene: TRBV27; abundance: NA; len: 15; d_gene: NA; j_gene: TRBJ2-1; CDR3aa: CASSLQGSSYNEQFF; CDR3nt: TGTGCCAGCAGTCTACAGGGATCTTCCTACAATGAGCAGTTCTTC
v_gene: TRBV27; abundance: NA; len: 12; d_gene: NA; j_gene: TRBJ2-2; CDR3aa: CASSPVPGELFF; CDR3nt: TGTGCCAGCAGCCCGGTGCCCGGGGAGCTGTTTTTT
v_gene: TRBV6-1; abundance: NA; len: 14; d_gene: TRBD1; j_gene: TRBJ2-7; CDR3aa: CASTPGQTSYEQYF; CDR3nt: TGTGCCAGCACCCCGGGACAGACGTCCTACGAGCAGTACTTC
v_gene: TRBV6-5; abundance: NA; len: 15; d_gene: TRBD1; j_gene: TRBJ2-3; CDR3aa: CASSTRDSFEDTQYF; CDR3nt: TGTGCCAGCAGTACCCGGGACAGTTTTGAAGATACGCAGTATTTT
v_gene: TRBV2; abundance: NA; len: 15; d_gene: NA; j_gene: TRBJ2-7; CDR3aa: CASMVAPGSSYEQYF; CDR3nt: TGTGCCAGCATGGTCGCGCCGGGGAGCTCCTACGAGCAGTACTTC
v_gene: TRBV6-6; abundance: NA; len: 12; d_gene: NA; j_gene: TRBJ2-3; CDR3aa: CASSYQTDTQYF; CDR3nt: TGTGCCAGCAGTTACCAGACAGATACGCAGTATTTT
v_gene: TRBV4-1; abundance: NA; len: 15; d_gene: NA; j_gene: TRBJ2-5; CDR3aa: CASSQEGGYPGAQYF; CDR3nt: TGCGCCAGCAGCCAAGAAGGGGGTTACCCTGGGGCCCAGTACTTC
v_gene: TRBV4-1; abundance: NA; len: 16; d_gene: NA; j_gene: TRBJ1-5; CDR3aa: CASSPHLSGVNQPQHF; CDR3nt: TGCGCCAGCAGCCCACATCTCTCAGGGGTAAATCAGCCCCAGCATTTT
v_gene: TRBV7-9; abundance: NA; len: 13; d_gene: NA; j_gene: TRBJ1-4; CDR3aa: CATDDTTNEKLFF; CDR3nt: TGTGCCACAGACGATACAACTAATGAAAAACTGTTTTTT
v_gene: TRBV2; abundance: once; len: 13; d_gene: NA; j_gene: TRBJ2-2; CDR3aa: CASNPITTGELFF; CDR3nt: TGTGCGAGCAATCCCATCACCACCGGGGAGCTGTTTTTT
v_gene: TRBV9; abundance: NA; len: 14; d_gene: NA; j_gene: TRBJ1-4; CDR3aa: CASSVEGIGEKLFF; CDR3nt: TGTGCCAGCAGCGTAGAAGGGATAGGTGAAAAACTGTTTTTT
v_gene: TRBV5-1; abundance: NA; len: 14; d_gene: TRBD1; j_gene: TRBJ1-5; CDR3aa: CASSTGTDNQPQHF; CDR3nt: TGCGCCAGCAGCACAGGGACAGACAATCAGCCCCAGCATTTT
v_gene: TRBV4-1; abundance: NA; len: 19; d_gene: NA; j_gene: TRBJ2-2; CDR3aa: CASSQEEDPSGQNTGELFF; CDR3nt: TGCGCCAGCAGCCAAGAAGAGGATCCGAGCGGACAAAACACCGGGGAGCTGTTTTTT
v_gene: TRBV6-1; abundance: NA; len: 14; d_gene: NA; j_gene: TRBJ1-5; CDR3aa: CASSVRGASQPQHF; CDR3nt: TGTGCCAGCAGTGTTCGGGGGGCTAGTCAGCCCCAGCATTTT
v_gene: TRBV7-6; abundance: NA; len: 15; d_gene: NA; j_gene: TRBJ2-3; CDR3aa: CASSLGGGAFDTQYF; CDR3nt: TGTGCCAGCAGCCTAGGAGGGGGAGCGTTCGATACGCAGTATTTT
v_gene: TRBV9; abundance: NA; len: 14; d_gene: NA; j_gene: TRBJ2-1; CDR3aa: CASSPYNSYNEQFF; CDR3nt: TGTGCCAGCAGCCCATATAATTCCTACAATGAGCAGTTCTTC
v_gene: TRBV5-4; abundance: NA; len: 12; d_gene: NA; j_gene: TRBJ2-5; CDR3aa: CATENREETQYF; CDR3nt: TGTGCCACCGAAAACAGGGAGGAGACCCAGTACTTC
v_gene: TRBV9; abundance: NA; len: 13; d_gene: NA; j_gene: TRBJ1-1; CDR3aa: CASSLGGSTEAFF; CDR3nt: TGTGCCAGCAGCCTAGGAGGTTCCACTGAAGCTTTCTTT
v_gene: TRBV6-5; abundance: NA; len: 16; d_gene: TRBD1; j_gene: TRBJ2-2; CDR3aa: CASSYSTGEYTGELFF; CDR3nt: TGTGCCAGCAGTTACTCGACAGGGGAGTACACCGGGGAGCTGTTTTTT
v_gene: TRBV28; abundance: once; len: 13; d_gene: NA; j_gene: TRBJ2-3; CDR3aa: CASSLRGTDTQYF; CDR3nt: TGTGCCAGCAGTTTGAGGGGCACAGATACGCAGTATTTT
v_gene: TRBV9; abundance: once; len: 12; d_gene: TRBD2; j_gene: TRBJ2-1; CDR3aa: CASSGSGGHQFF; CDR3nt: TGTGCCAGCAGCGGGAGCGGGGGACACCAGTTCTTC
v_gene: TRBV13; abundance: NA; len: 16; d_gene: NA; j_gene: TRBJ2-5; CDR3aa: CASSSGQRDHQETQYF; CDR3nt: TGTGCCAGCAGCTCCGGTCAGAGGGACCATCAAGAGACCCAGTACTTC
v_gene: TRBV7-9; abundance: NA; len: 12; d_gene: NA; j_gene: TRBJ2-7; CDR3aa: CASSFGVYEQYF; CDR3nt: TGTGCCAGCAGCTTTGGTGTCTACGAGCAGTACTTC
v_gene: TRBV4-3; abundance: NA; len: 15; d_gene: NA; j_gene: TRBJ1-2; CDR3aa: CASSQDPAGTYGYTF; CDR3nt: TGCGCCAGCAGCCAAGATCCGGCGGGGACCTATGGCTACACCTTC
v_gene: TRBV5-6; abundance: NA; len: 13; d_gene: NA; j_gene: TRBJ2-1; CDR3aa: CASSLTGSNEQFF; CDR3nt: TGTGCCAGCAGCTTGACCGGTAGCAATGAGCAGTTCTTC
v_gene: TRBV6-5; abundance: NA; len: 14; d_gene: NA; j_gene: TRBJ1-3; CDR3aa: CASSYFSGADTIYF; CDR3nt: TGTGCCAGCAGTTACTTTTCAGGGGCGGACACCATATATTTT
v_gene: TRBV11-2; abundance: NA; len: 15; d_gene: NA; j_gene: TRBJ2-7; CDR3aa: CASSLGVRSRHEQYF; CDR3nt: TGTGCCAGCAGCCTAGGGGTGAGATCCAGGCACGAGCAGTACTTC
v_gene: TRBV7-9; abundance: NA; len: 16; d_gene: NA; j_gene: TRBJ2-5; CDR3aa: CASSLAGGPFGETQYF; CDR3nt: TGTGCCAGCAGCTTAGCGGGGGGACCCTTTGGGGAGACCCAGTACTTC
v_gene: TRBV20-1; abundance: NA; len: 11; d_gene: NA; j_gene: TRBJ1-2; CDR3aa: CSGDSYYGYTF; CDR3nt: TGCAGTGGGGACTCGTACTATGGCTACACCTTC
v_gene: TRBV10-1; abundance: once; len: 13; d_gene: NA; j_gene: TRBJ2-7; CDR3aa: CASSEPDGYEQYF; CDR3nt: TGCGCCAGCAGTGAGCCGGACGGCTACGAGCAGTACTTC
v_gene: TRBV7-7; abundance: NA; len: 12; d_gene: NA; j_gene: TRBJ2-1; CDR3aa: CASSLGNGEQFF; CDR3nt: TGTGCTAGCAGCTTAGGGAACGGTGAGCAGTTCTTC